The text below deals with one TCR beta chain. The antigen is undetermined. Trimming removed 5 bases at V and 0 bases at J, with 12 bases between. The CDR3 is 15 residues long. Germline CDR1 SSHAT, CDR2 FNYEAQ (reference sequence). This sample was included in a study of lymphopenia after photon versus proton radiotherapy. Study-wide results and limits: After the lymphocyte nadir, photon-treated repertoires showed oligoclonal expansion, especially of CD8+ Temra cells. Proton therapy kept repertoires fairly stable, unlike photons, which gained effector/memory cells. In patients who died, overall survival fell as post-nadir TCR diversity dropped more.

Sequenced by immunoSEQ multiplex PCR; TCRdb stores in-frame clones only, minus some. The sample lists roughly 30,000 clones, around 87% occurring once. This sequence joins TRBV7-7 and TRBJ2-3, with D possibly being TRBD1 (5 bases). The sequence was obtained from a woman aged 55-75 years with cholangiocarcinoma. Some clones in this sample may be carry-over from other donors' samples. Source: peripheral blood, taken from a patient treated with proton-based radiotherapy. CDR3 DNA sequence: TGTGCCAGCAGCCCTACAGGTGCTAGCACAGATACGCAGTATTTT. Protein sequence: CASSPTGASTDTQYF.